The clone carrying this T cell receptor beta chain was observed at least ten times. This record comes from a study of T-cell reconstitution after alpha-beta-depleted transplantation in children. The CDR3 is made up of 15 amino acids. V was cut by 4 bases and J by 2 bases, with 12 bases left in between. Germline CDR1 reads MDHEN; CDR2 reads SYDVKM. For TCRbeta, the library was prepared with unique molecular identifiers. TCRdb re-derived calls from the PCR reads in MiXCR, one entry per CDR3 protein. The sample holds hundreds of thousands of distinct CDR3 sequences, approximately 17% seen once. This clonotype was obtained from a human donor who donated a stem cell graft to a child with acute myeloid leukemia. Specimen: PBMCs from the stem cell graft donor, collected from the stem cell graft. The V and J genes are TRBV28 and TRBJ2-1; no definite D call. The CDR3 protein is CASSSRTATYNEQFF. The CDR3 bases are TGTGCCAGCAGTTCCCGGACCGCCACCTACAATGAGCAGTTCTTC. The full variable domain, its missing parts supplied by reference TRBV28 and TRBJ2-1, is DVKVTQSSRYLVKRTGEKVFLECVQDMDHENMFWYRQDPGLGLRLIYFSYDVKMKEKGDIPEGYSVSREKKERFSLILESASTNQTSMYLCASSSRTATYNEQFFGPGTRLTVL.